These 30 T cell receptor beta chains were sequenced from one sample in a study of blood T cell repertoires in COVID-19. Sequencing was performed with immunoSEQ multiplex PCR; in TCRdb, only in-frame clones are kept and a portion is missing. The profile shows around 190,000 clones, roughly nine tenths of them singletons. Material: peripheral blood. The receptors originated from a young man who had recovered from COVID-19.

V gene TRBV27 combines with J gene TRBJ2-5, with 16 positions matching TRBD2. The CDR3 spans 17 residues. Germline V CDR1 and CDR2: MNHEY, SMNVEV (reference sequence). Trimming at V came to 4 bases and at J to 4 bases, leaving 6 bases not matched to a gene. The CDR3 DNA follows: TGTGCCAGCAGTTCGCCGGGACTAGCGGGAGGGAGAGAGACCCAGTACTTC. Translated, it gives CASSSPGLAGGRETQYF.

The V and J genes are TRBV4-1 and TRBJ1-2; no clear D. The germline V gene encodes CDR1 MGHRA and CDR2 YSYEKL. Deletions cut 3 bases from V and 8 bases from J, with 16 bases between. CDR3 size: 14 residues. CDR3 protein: CASSHPGKYPGYTF. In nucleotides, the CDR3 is TGCGCCAGCAGCCACCCCGGGAAGTACCCCGGCTACACCTTC.

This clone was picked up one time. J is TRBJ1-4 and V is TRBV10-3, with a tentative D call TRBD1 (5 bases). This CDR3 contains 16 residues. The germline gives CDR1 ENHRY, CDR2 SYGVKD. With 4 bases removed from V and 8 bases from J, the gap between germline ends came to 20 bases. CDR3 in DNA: TGTGCCATCAGTGCGAACGGGGGGGGAGTTAACGAAAAACTGTTTTTT. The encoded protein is CAISANGGGVNEKLFF.

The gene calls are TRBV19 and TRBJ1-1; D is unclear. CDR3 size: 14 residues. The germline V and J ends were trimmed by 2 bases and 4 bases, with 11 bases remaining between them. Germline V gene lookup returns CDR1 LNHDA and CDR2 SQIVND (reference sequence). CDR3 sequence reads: CASSIIVPGTEAFF. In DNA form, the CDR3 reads TGTGCCAGTAGTATAATTGTTCCGGGCACTGAAGCTTTCTTT.

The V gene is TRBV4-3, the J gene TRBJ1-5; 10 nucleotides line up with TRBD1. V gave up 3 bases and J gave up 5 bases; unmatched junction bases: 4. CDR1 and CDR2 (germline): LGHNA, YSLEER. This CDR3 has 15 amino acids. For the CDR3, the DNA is TGCGCCAGCAGCCAGGACAGGGGGGGCTATCAGCCCCAGCATTTT. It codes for CASSQDRGGYQPQHF.

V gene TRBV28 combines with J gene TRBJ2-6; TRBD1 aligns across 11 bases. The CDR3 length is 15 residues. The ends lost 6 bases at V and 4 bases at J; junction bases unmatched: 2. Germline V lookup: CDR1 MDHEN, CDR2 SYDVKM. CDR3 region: CASSRTGGGANVLTF. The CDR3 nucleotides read TGTGCCAGCAGCCGGACAGGGGGCGGGGCCAACGTCCTGACTTTC.

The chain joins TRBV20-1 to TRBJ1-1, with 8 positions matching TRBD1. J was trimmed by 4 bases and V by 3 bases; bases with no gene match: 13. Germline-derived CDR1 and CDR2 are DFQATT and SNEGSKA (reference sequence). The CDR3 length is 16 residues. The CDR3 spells CSASSPGQGKGTEAFF. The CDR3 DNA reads TGCAGTGCTAGTTCCCCCGGACAGGGCAAAGGCACTGAAGCTTTCTTT.

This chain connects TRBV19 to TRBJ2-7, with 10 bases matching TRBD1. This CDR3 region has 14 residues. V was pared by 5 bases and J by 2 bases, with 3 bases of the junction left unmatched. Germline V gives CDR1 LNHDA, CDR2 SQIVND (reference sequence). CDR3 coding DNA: TGTGCCAGTAGTCGGGACAGGGGCCCCTACGAGCAGTACTTC. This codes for CASSRDRGPYEQYF. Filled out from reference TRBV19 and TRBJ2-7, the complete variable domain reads DGGITQSPKYLFRKEGQNVTLSCEQNLNHDAMYWYRQDPGQGLRLIYYSQIVNDFQKGDIAEGYSVSREKKESFPLTVTSAQKNPTAFYLCASSRDRGPYEQYFGPGTRLTVT.

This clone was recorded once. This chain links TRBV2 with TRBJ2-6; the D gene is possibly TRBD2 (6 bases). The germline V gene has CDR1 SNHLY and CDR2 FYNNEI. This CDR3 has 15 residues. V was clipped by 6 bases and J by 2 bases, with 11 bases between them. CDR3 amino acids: CASSSTRAGANVLTF. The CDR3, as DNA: TGTGCCAGCAGCTCGACTAGGGCTGGGGCCAACGTCCTGACTTTC.

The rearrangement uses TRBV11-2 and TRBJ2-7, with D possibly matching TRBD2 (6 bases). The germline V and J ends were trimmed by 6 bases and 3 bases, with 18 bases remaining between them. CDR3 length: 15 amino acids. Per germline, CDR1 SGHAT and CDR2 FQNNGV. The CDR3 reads CASRKGLTSIYEQYF. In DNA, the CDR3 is TGTGCCAGCAGAAAGGGACTTACGTCAATCTACGAGCAGTACTTC.

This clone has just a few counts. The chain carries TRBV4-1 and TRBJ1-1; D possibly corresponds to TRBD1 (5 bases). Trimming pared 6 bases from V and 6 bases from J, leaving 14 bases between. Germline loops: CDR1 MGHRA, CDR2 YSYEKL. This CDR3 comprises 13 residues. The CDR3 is CASRLPGDAEAFF. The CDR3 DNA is TGCGCCAGCAGGCTGCCGGGGGACGCTGAAGCTTTCTTT.

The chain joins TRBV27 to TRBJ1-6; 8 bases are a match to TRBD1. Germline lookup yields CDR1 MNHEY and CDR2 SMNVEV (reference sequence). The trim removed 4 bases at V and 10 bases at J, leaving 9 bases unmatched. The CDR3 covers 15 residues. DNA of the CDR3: TGTGCCAGCAGTTCAGGACAGGGAGATAGGTCACCCCTCCACTTT. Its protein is CASSSGQGDRSPLHF.

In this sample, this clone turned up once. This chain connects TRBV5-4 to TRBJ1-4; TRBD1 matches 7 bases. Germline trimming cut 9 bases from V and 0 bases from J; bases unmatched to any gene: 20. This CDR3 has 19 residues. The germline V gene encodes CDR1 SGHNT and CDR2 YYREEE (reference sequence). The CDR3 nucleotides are TGTGCCAAATCCGCCCGGGGTATGGGACAGTATGCAACTAATGAAAAACTGTTTTTT. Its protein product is CAKSARGMGQYATNEKLFF.

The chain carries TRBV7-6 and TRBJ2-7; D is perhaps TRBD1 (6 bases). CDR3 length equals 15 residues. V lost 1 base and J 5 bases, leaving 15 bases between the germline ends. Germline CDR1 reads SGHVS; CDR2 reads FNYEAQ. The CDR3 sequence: CASSLDLGAPHEQYF. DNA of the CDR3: TGTGCCAGCAGCTTAGATCTGGGGGCCCCCCACGAGCAGTACTTC.

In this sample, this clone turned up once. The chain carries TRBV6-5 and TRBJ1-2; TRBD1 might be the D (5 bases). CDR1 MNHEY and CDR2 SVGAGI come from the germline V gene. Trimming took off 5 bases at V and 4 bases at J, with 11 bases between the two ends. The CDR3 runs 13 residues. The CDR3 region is CASSPLGGYGYTF. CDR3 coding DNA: TGTGCCAGCAGTCCCCTCGGGGGCTATGGCTACACCTTC.

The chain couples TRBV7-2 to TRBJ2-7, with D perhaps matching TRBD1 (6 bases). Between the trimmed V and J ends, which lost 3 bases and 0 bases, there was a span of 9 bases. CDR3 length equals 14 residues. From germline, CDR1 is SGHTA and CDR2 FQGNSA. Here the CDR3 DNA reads TGTGCCAGCAGCTTTCGGGACACCTCCTACGAGCAGTACTTC. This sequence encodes CASSFRDTSYEQYF.

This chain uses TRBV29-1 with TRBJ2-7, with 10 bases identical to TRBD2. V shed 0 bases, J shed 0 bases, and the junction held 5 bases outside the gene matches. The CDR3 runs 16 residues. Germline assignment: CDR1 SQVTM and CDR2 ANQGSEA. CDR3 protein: CSVEDRLAGASYEQYF. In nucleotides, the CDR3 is TGCAGCGTTGAAGATCGACTAGCGGGCGCCTCCTACGAGCAGTACTTC.

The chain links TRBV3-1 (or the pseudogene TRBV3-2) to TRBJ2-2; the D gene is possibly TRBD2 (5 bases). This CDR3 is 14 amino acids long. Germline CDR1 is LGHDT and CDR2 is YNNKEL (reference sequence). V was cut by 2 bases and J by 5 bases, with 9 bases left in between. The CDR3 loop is CASSQREGTGELFF. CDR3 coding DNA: TGTGCCAGCAGCCAACGGGAAGGGACCGGGGAGCTGTTTTTT.

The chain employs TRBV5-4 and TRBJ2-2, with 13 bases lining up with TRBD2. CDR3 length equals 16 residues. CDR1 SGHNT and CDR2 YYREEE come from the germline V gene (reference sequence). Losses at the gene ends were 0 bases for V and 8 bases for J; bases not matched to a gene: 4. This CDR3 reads CASSLAGTSGIGELFF. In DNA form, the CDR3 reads TGTGCCAGCAGCTTGGCCGGGACTAGCGGGATAGGGGAGCTGTTTTTT.

The CDR3 DNA reads TGTGCCAGCAGCCCCGCAGGGTTTACCTACGAGCAGTACTTC. Translated, it gives CASSPAGFTYEQYF. The gene calls are TRBV9 and TRBJ2-7, with D tentatively TRBD1 (5 bases). The germline V gene has CDR1 SGDLS and CDR2 YYNGEE. The CDR3 is 14 residues long. V was trimmed by 4 bases and J by 2 bases, leaving 13 bases between them. Filled out from reference TRBV9 and TRBJ2-7, the complete variable domain reads DSGVTQTPKHLITATGQRVTLRCSPRSGDLSVYWYQQSLDQGLQFLIQYYNGEERAKGNILERFSAQQFPDLHSELNLSSLELGDSALYFCASSPAGFTYEQYFGPGTRLTVT.

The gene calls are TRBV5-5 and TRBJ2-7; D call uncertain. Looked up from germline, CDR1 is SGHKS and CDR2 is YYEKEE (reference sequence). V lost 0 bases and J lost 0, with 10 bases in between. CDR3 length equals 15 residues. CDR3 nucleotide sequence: TGTGCCAGCAGCTTGGACGGGTTGAGCTCCTACGAGCAGTACTTC. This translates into CASSLDGLSSYEQYF.

This chain's CDR3 is CASSELAGVADTQYF. In DNA form, the CDR3 reads TGTGCCAGCAGTGAACTAGCGGGAGTGGCAGATACGCAGTATTTT. The rearrangement links TRBV6-1 to TRBJ2-3; 10 positions agree with TRBD2. Germline V gene data show CDR1 as MNHNS and CDR2 as SASEGT. J gave up 4 bases and V 2 bases, and 3 bases lay outside the gene matches. The CDR3 has 15 amino acids.

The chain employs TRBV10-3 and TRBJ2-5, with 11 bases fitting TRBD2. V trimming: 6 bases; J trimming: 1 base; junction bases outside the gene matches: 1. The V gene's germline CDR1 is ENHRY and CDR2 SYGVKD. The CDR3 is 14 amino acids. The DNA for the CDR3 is TGTGCCATCAGCGGGACTAGCGGCCAAGAGACCCAGTACTTC. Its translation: CAISGTSGQETQYF.

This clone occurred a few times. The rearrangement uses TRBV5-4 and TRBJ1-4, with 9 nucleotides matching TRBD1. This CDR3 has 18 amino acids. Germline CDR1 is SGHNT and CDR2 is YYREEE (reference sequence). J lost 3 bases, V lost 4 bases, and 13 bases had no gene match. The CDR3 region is CASSPAPLQGAPNEKLFF. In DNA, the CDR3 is TGTGCCAGCAGCCCAGCCCCGCTACAGGGGGCACCTAATGAAAAACTGTTTTTT.

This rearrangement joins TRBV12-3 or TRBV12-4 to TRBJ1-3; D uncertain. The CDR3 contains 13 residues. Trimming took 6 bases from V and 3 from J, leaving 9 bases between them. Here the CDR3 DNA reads TGTGCCAGCAGCCCCGAGGGTGGAAACACCATATATTTT. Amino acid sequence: CASSPEGGNTIYF.

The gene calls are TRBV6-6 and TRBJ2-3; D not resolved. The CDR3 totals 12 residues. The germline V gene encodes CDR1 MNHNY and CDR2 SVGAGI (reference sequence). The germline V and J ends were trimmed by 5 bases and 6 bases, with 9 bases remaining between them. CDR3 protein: CASSPTRDTQYF. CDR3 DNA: TGTGCCAGCAGTCCCACGCGGGATACGCAGTATTTT.

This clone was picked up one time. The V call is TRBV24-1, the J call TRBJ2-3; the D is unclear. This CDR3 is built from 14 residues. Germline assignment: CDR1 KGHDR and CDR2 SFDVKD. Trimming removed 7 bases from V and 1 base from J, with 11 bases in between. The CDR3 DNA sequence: TGTGCCACCAGCCCCGAAGCACGCACAGATACGCAGTATTTT. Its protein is CATSPEARTDTQYF.

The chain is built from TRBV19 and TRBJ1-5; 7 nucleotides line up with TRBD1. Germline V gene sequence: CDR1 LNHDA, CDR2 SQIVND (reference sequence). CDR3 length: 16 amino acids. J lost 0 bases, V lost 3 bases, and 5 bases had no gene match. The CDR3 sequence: CASSIARGISNQPQHF. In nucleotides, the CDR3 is TGTGCCAGTAGTATTGCCAGGGGGATTAGCAATCAGCCCCAGCATTTT.

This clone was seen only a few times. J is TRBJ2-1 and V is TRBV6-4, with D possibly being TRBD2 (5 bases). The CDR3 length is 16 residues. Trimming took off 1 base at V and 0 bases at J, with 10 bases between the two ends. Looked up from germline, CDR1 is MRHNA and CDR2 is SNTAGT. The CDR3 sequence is CASSDLASSSYNEQFF. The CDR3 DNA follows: TGTGCCAGCAGTGACTTAGCGTCGAGCTCCTACAATGAGCAGTTCTTC.

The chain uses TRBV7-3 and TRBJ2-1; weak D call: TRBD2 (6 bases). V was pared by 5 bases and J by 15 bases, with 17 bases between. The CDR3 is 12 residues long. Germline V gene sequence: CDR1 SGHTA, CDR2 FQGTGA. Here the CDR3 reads CASSPRGLVWFF. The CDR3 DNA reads TGTGCCAGCAGCCCCCGGGGGTTAGTTTGGTTCTTC.